This record covers a single TCR beta chain. Its antigen is undetermined. This record belongs to a study of vaccination effects on CD4 cells after COVID-19. V was clipped by 9 bases and J by 10 bases; unmatched bases: 7. Germline V gene sequence: CDR1 MNHEY, CDR2 SVGAGI. The CDR3 runs 13 residues. Expansion of antigen-specific CD4+ T cells with viral peptide pools was carried out by the ViraFEST assay before sequencing. Culture proceeded for more than nine days, and CD4+ T cells were then isolated. As their vaccination, participants received two doses of either BNT162b2 or mRNA-1273. According to the study, vaccine recipients showed no prior SARS-CoV-2 infection and negative nucleocapsid antibodies. Half the medium was replaced with IL-2 medium on days 3 and 7. The assay was immunoSEQ multiplex PCR, and TCRdb's table has in-frame clones only and misses some. The repertoire includes tens of thousands of clones, 76% of them detected once, and 9% to 9.5% sits in the top ten.

The chain links TRBV6-5 to TRBJ1-6, with TRBD1 matching 9 bases. The sequence was collected from a human donor who received a COVID-19 vaccine. The specimen comprised CD4+ T cells from PBMCs cultured with HCoV-229E spike peptides, sampled after COVID-19 vaccination. The CDR3 sequence is CASGTGRRSPLHF. The CDR3 DNA is TGTGCCAGTGGGACAGGGAGGAGGTCACCCCTCCACTTT.